The rows below give T cell receptor beta chains drawn from one sample of a study of cytomegalovirus exposure and HLA in healthy donors. This table comes from immunoSEQ multiplex PCR, and its TCRdb copy is limited to in-frame clones, with some not included. The sample lists approximately 190,000 clones, around four fifths seen once, with about 0.78% in the top ten. Input material: PBMCs. The receptors originated from a woman aged 18 to 35 in good health and CMV-seronegative. The CDR3 runs from the conserved cysteine through the conserved F or W. A D gene is named only where the DNA matches it firmly. Clone sizes are given selectively: once, few, many, or a class where the clone is expanded.

v_call,clone_size,j_call,d_call,cdr3_aa,cdr3_nt
TRBV19,few,TRBJ2-7,NA,CASSTLLPGRSYEQYF,TGTGCCAGTAGTACCCTTCTTCCGGGAAGGAGCTACGAGCAGTACTTC
TRBV6-1,once,TRBJ2-3,TRBD2,CASSLAGMTDTQYF,TGTGCCAGCAGTCTAGCGGGGATGACAGATACGCAGTATTTT
TRBV6-7,NA,TRBJ2-5,TRBD2,CASSYSPRGGPETQYF,TGTGCCAGCAGTTACTCGCCACGGGGGGGCCCAGAGACCCAGTACTTC
TRBV6-5,NA,TRBJ1-2,NA,CASRTPGFYGYTF,TGTGCCAGCAGAACTCCCGGTTTCTATGGCTACACCTTC
TRBV2,NA,TRBJ2-2,TRBD1,CASTLTGAGTGELFF,TGTGCCAGCACCCTGACAGGGGCGGGCACCGGGGAGCTGTTTTTT
TRBV5-5,NA,TRBJ1-2,TRBD1,CASSLGTGHDGYTF,TGTGCCAGCAGCTTGGGGACAGGGCATGATGGCTACACCTTC
TRBV30,NA,TRBJ1-2,NA,CAQSTAYGYTF,TGTGCCCAGAGTACAGCCTATGGCTACACCTTC
TRBV9,once,TRBJ2-1,NA,CASSPGHPAYYNEQFF,TGTGCCAGCAGCCCAGGACACCCAGCCTACTACAATGAGCAGTTCTTC
TRBV2,NA,TRBJ1-1,NA,CASSGARSGRATEAFF,TGTGCCAGCAGCGGGGCCAGATCAGGGAGGGCCACTGAAGCTTTCTTT
TRBV6-5,NA,TRBJ1-6,TRBD1,CASSYTGGNSPLHF,TGTGCCAGCAGTTACACAGGGGGGAATTCACCCCTCCACTTT
TRBV6-6,NA,TRBJ2-5,TRBD1,CASSVQGPQETQYF,TGTGCCAGCAGTGTACAGGGGCCTCAAGAGACCCAGTACTTC
TRBV6-1,NA,TRBJ2-3,TRBD2,CASSDPGGSSTDTQYF,TGTGCCAGCAGTGATCCGGGGGGATCGAGCACAGATACGCAGTATTTT
TRBV28,NA,TRBJ1-2,TRBD1,CASRPGTVYGYTF,TGTGCCAGCAGGCCCGGGACAGTCTATGGCTACACCTTC
TRBV7-8,NA,TRBJ2-7,TRBD2,CASSSSGTSGSYEQYF,TGTGCCAGCAGCTCCTCCGGGACTAGCGGATCATACGAGCAGTACTTC
TRBV6-1,NA,TRBJ2-7,TRBD1,CASSKDRGRGEQYF,TGTGCCAGCAGTAAGGACAGGGGACGAGGCGAGCAGTACTTC
TRBV5-8,NA,TRBJ1-1,NA,CASSLATQGWAEAFF,TGTGCCAGCAGCCTGGCCACGCAGGGGTGGGCTGAAGCTTTCTTT
TRBV11-2,NA,TRBJ2-5,TRBD2,CASSTGLAQQETQYF,TGTGCCAGCAGCACGGGACTAGCGCAACAAGAGACCCAGTACTTC
TRBV27,NA,TRBJ1-1,NA,CASSLFDRSEAFF,TGTGCCAGCAGTTTATTCGACAGGAGCGAAGCTTTCTTT
TRBV25-1,NA,TRBJ2-1,NA,CASSEVGRQFF,TGTGCCAGCAGTGAAGTGGGGAGGCAGTTCTTC
TRBV29-1,NA,TRBJ2-3,TRBD2,CSVVASGVTTDTQYF,TGCAGCGTTGTCGCTAGCGGGGTAACCACAGATACGCAGTATTTT
TRBV14,NA,TRBJ2-7,NA,CASSPGGVTSYEQYF,TGTGCCAGCAGCCCCGGGGGAGTAACTTCCTACGAGCAGTACTTC
TRBV7-7,NA,TRBJ2-5,NA,CASSTQGVGETQYF,TGTGCCAGCAGCACACAGGGAGTCGGGGAGACCCAGTACTTC
TRBV29-1,NA,TRBJ1-2,NA,CSVPIWAPGYGYTF,TGCAGCGTGCCCATCTGGGCCCCTGGCTATGGCTACACCTTC
TRBV29-1,NA,TRBJ1-1,NA,CSVQVLTEAFF,TGCAGCGTACAGGTTTTAACTGAAGCTTTCTTT
TRBV6-5,NA,TRBJ1-3,NA,CASSYSTGLRGNTIYF,TGTGCCAGCAGTTACTCGACGGGACTAAGGGGAAACACCATATATTTT
TRBV5-5,NA,TRBJ2-7,TRBD1,CASSPWTGLFYEQYF,TGTGCCAGCAGCCCCTGGACAGGTCTGTTTTACGAGCAGTACTTC
TRBV6-6,NA,TRBJ2-7,NA,CASRDLTDSYEQYF,TGTGCCAGCAGGGACCTGACAGACTCCTACGAGCAGTACTTC